The present entry profiles one TCR beta chain with its context. No antigen is known for it. Genomic DNA template from tumor biopsies or peripheral blood, about 616 ng to 6,500 ng input. Clones were read by immunoSEQ multiplex PCR, and TCRdb kept only the in-frame ones, dropping some. The sample has fewer than 55,000 clones; over 70% are singletons. Germline-derived CDR1 and CDR2 are KGHSH and LQKENI. The V end lost 3 bases, the J end lost 6 bases, and 11 bases lay between the germline ends. CDR3 length equals 13 residues. This sample was taken from a study of T cells in tumors after PD-1 blockade. Across the whole study: Some patients also took daily vismodegib 150 mg during anti-PD-1 treatment. Mean per blood sample: 113,528 templates (roughly 22,000-270,000), 36,536 unique clonotypes. Points from the study as a whole: About 40% of tumor TCR clonotypes were also found in blood.

The sequence derives from a human donor with basal cell carcinoma. Here the sequenced sample was PBMCs, taken before anti-PD-1 treatment. J is TRBJ1-2 and V is TRBV18; D is ambiguous. This chain's CDR3 is CASSPAVEDGYTF. The CDR3 region has the DNA TGTGCCAGCTCACCGGCTGTGGAGGATGGCTACACCTTC.